Listed below are T cell receptor beta chains from one sample, sequenced in a study of T cell responses to AZD1222 COVID-19 vaccine. Here immunoSEQ multiplex PCR was the method, and the copy in TCRdb shows in-frame clones only, minus some. The sample carries about 47,000 clones, roughly 77% recorded once. The sample consisted of peripheral blood, taken 28 days after the second dose of the MenACWY control vaccine. All receptors derive from an adult who received the MenACWY meningococcal vaccine as a control. Both conserved end residues are part of each CDR3. D genes are given only for firm matches. A row's size may be missing; if present it is once, few, many or a size class.

clone_size	d_call	v_call	j_call	cdr3_aa	cdr3_nt
-	TRBD2	TRBV6-4	TRBJ2-1	CASSEATSGGANEQFF	TGTGCCAGCAGTGAGGCGACTAGCGGGGGGGCGAATGAGCAGTTCTTC
-	-	TRBV5-1	TRBJ1-3	CASSLTTAGVTNPGNTIYF	TGCGCCAGCAGCCTTACGACTGCGGGGGTTACTAACCCTGGAAACACCATATATTTT
few	-	TRBV28	TRBJ1-2	CASSLQVGYGYTF	TGTGCCAGCAGTCTACAGGTCGGATATGGCTACACCTTC
-	-	TRBV13	TRBJ2-3	CASSLQADTQYF	TGTGCCAGCAGCCTACAGGCGGATACGCAGTATTTT
-	-	TRBV9	TRBJ2-1	CASSVGFNEQFF	TGTGCCAGCAGCGTAGGGTTCAATGAGCAGTTCTTC
-	-	TRBV11-2	TRBJ1-1	CASSSFVGGTEAFF	TGTGCCAGCAGCTCTTTTGTGGGAGGCACTGAAGCTTTCTTT
few	TRBD1	TRBV7-2	TRBJ2-1	CASSLAQGAYNEQFF	TGTGCCAGCAGCTTAGCCCAGGGGGCCTACAATGAGCAGTTCTTC
-	-	TRBV24-1	TRBJ2-7	CATSDRVRYEQYF	TGTGCCACCAGTGACAGGGTACGGTACGAGCAGTACTTC
-	-	TRBV18	TRBJ2-1	CASSPHNEQFF	TGTGCCAGCTCACCACACAATGAGCAGTTCTTC
-	TRBD1	TRBV10-2	TRBJ1-2	CASSPGTGRSYGYTF	TGCGCCAGCAGCCCCGGGACAGGGAGATCCTATGGCTACACCTTC
-	-	TRBV3-1/TRBV3-2	TRBJ2-1	CASSQDEGGGVSYNEQFF	TGTGCCAGCAGCCAAGATGAAGGGGGTGGGGTCTCCTACAATGAGCAGTTCTTC
-	-	TRBV6-5	TRBJ1-1	CASSYSGRFRTF	TGTGCCAGCAGTTACTCGGGAAGGTTCCGTACCTTT
-	-	TRBV28	TRBJ1-2	CASSSRANYGYTF	TGTGCCAGCAGTAGCAGGGCTAACTATGGCTACACCTTC
-	-	TRBV7-2	TRBJ2-4	CASSYEIAKNIQYF	TGTGCCAGCAGCTATGAGATAGCCAAAAACATTCAGTACTTC
-	-	TRBV25-1	TRBJ2-3	CASSDAGGVKTDTQYF	TGTGCCAGCAGTGATGCCGGGGGCGTGAAGACAGATACGCAGTATTTT
-	-	TRBV5-3	TRBJ2-6	CARSPRYFGYRSGANVLTF	TGTGCCAGAAGCCCCCGGTATTTTGGGTATAGATCTGGGGCCAACGTCCTGACTTTC
-	-	TRBV5-1	TRBJ2-6	CASSLRRGTGANVLTF	TGCGCCAGCAGCTTGAGAAGGGGTACTGGGGCCAACGTCCTGACTTTC
-	-	TRBV21-1	TRBJ1-5	CASSNLRNQPQHF	TGTGCCAGCAGCAACCTCCGCAATCAGCCCCAGCATTTT
-	-	TRBV30	TRBJ2-1	CAWSDEGISYNEQFF	TGTGCCTGGAGTGATGAGGGAATCTCTTACAATGAGCAGTTCTTC
-	-	TRBV7-3	TRBJ1-2	CASSLTGHCYYGYTF	TGTGCCAGCAGCTTAACAGGCCACTGCTACTATGGCTACACCTTC
few	TRBD2	TRBV27	TRBJ2-2	CASTLLAGTTGELFF	TGTGCCAGCACCTTACTAGCGGGCACTACCGGGGAGCTGTTTTTT
-	TRBD2	TRBV7-8	TRBJ2-1	CASSLSSGRASYNEQFF	TGTGCCAGCAGCTTATCTAGCGGGAGAGCGTCCTACAATGAGCAGTTCTTC
-	TRBD2	TRBV28	TRBJ2-2	CASSPLAGASTGELFF	TGTGCCAGCAGTCCATTAGCGGGAGCGAGCACCGGGGAGCTGTTTTTT
-	TRBD1	TRBV6-1	TRBJ1-4	CASSVAGTVRSNEKLFF	TGTGCCAGCAGTGTGGCCGGGACAGTAAGATCTAATGAAAAACTGTTTTTT
-	-	TRBV18	TRBJ2-2	CASSPGTNTGELFF	TGTGCCAGCTCACCGGGAACGAACACCGGGGAGCTGTTTTTT
-	TRBD1	TRBV5-4	TRBJ2-5	CASRRQGSPSETQYF	TGTGCCAGCAGGCGACAGGGTTCCCCCTCGGAGACCCAGTACTTC
-	-	TRBV3-1/TRBV3-2	TRBJ2-2	CASSLGDSGFAGELFF	TGTGCCAGCAGCCTAGGGGACTCAGGGTTCGCCGGGGAGCTGTTTTTT
-	-	TRBV2	TRBJ2-2	CASRPSERVNTGELFF	TGTGCCAGCAGACCCTCCGAGCGGGTGAACACCGGGGAGCTGTTTTTT
-	-	TRBV2	TRBJ1-6	CASTRGTDNSPLHF	TGTGCCAGCACTCGCGGGACGGACAATTCACCCCTCCACTTT
once	-	TRBV9	TRBJ2-5	CASSVGTKGQETQYF	TGTGCCAGCAGCGTAGGAACCAAAGGGCAAGAGACCCAGTACTTC
-	TRBD2	TRBV6-5	TRBJ2-3	CASPPVREVDTQYF	TGTGCCAGCCCGCCGGTCCGGGAGGTGGATACGCAGTATTTT
-	-	TRBV30	TRBJ1-4	CAWSGNEKLFF	TGTGCCTGGAGTGGAAATGAAAAACTGTTTTTT
-	TRBD1	TRBV29-1	TRBJ1-1	CSVEDRFRGGGTEAFF	TGCAGCGTTGAAGACCGTTTCAGGGGGGGTGGGACTGAAGCTTTCTTT
-	TRBD2	TRBV30	TRBJ2-3	CAWTKGLAGWDTQYF	TGTGCCTGGACAAAAGGACTAGCGGGCTGGGATACGCAGTATTTT
-	TRBD1	TRBV7-8	TRBJ1-2	CASSRQGREGYTF	TGTGCCAGCAGCAGACAGGGGCGGGAGGGCTACACCTTC
-	-	TRBV20-1	TRBJ2-7	CSASPTSFEQYF	TGCAGTGCAAGTCCCACGTCATTCGAGCAGTACTTC
-	TRBD2	TRBV4-1	TRBJ2-1	CASSQGVLARSPNEQFF	TGCGCCAGCAGCCAAGGGGTACTAGCGCGTAGCCCTAATGAGCAGTTCTTC
-	-	TRBV30	TRBJ2-7	CAWSMKYEQYF	TGTGCCTGGAGTATGAAATACGAGCAGTACTTC
-	-	TRBV4-2	TRBJ1-6	CASSQAVLNSPLHF	TGTGCCAGCAGCCAGGCCGTCCTTAATTCACCCCTCCACTTT
-	-	TRBV4-2	TRBJ1-1	CASSQGPSSTEAFF	TGTGCCAGCAGCCAGGGGCCTTCTTCCACTGAAGCTTTCTTT
-	-	TRBV4-1	TRBJ1-5	CASSPRQLLQPQHF	TGCGCCAGCAGCCCAAGACAGCTTTTACAGCCCCAGCATTTT
-	TRBD1	TRBV7-9	TRBJ1-5	CASSSSDRMNQPQHF	TGTGCCAGCAGCTCGTCGGACAGGATGAATCAGCCCCAGCATTTT
-	TRBD1	TRBV19	TRBJ1-5	CASSPSLPGQGTEAQHF	TGTGCCAGTAGTCCTTCCCTCCCGGGACAGGGGACCGAGGCCCAGCATTTT
-	TRBD2	TRBV29-1	TRBJ2-5	CSLGLAGARETQYF	TGCAGCCTTGGACTAGCGGGAGCGAGGGAGACCCAGTACTTC
-	-	TRBV6-1	TRBJ1-6	CASSETIDRHHF	TGTGCCAGCAGTGAAACGATTGACCGCCACCACTTT